Following are 21 T cell receptor beta chains from one sample sequenced in a study of T cell responses to AZD1222 COVID-19 vaccine. Data came from immunoSEQ multiplex PCR; TCRdb stores just in-frame clones and leaves some out. Altogether 100,000 to 130,000 clones are present, roughly nine tenths being singletons, with the ten largest covering about 3%. Material: peripheral blood, obtained on day 0 of MenACWY control vaccination. These TCRs come from an adult in good health.

The chain uses TRBV27 and TRBJ2-1; 7 positions agree with TRBD2. Germline loops: CDR1 MNHEY, CDR2 SMNVEV (reference sequence). The length of the CDR3 is 15 residues. After removal of 1 base from V and 2 bases from J, the junction contained 2 bases not matched to a gene. CDR3 residues: CASSLLGGAYNEQFF. In DNA form, the CDR3 reads TGTGCCAGCAGTTTATTGGGAGGGGCCTACAATGAGCAGTTCTTC.

The CDR3 DNA reads as TGTGCCAGCAGCCCTCGACTAGCGGGGGTGGAAATCAATGAGCAGTTCTTC. This encodes CASSPRLAGVEINEQFF. The J gene is TRBJ2-1, the V gene TRBV4-2, with TRBD2 matching 12 bases. The CDR3 length is 17 residues. Losses at the gene ends were 4 bases for V and 6 bases for J; bases not matched to a gene: 10. CDR1 is LGHNA and CDR2 is YNFKEQ in the germline V gene.

The chain combines TRBV3-1 (or the pseudogene TRBV3-2) with TRBJ1-5; D is unclear. The V gene's germline CDR1 is LGHDT and CDR2 YNNKEL (reference sequence). Trimming pared 3 bases from V and 7 bases from J, leaving 4 bases between. CDR3 size: 11 residues. CDR3 sequence (DNA): TGTGCCAGCAGCCACGTACAGCCCCAGCATTTT. Translating gives CASSHVQPQHF.

This chain links TRBV13 with TRBJ2-2; the D gene is possibly TRBD1 (5 bases). This CDR3 has 16 amino acids. Germline V CDR1 and CDR2: PRHDT, FYEKMQ (reference sequence). Between the trimmed V and J ends, which lost 5 bases and 2 bases, there was a span of 15 bases. As DNA, the CDR3 is TGTGCCAGCAGCCGTTCTGACAGCAGAAACACCGGGGAGCTGTTTTTT. Protein sequence: CASSRSDSRNTGELFF.

This chain uses TRBV12-5 with TRBJ1-4; the D is unclear. V lost 2 bases to trimming and J lost 4 bases, with 5 bases between them. This CDR3 comprises 13 residues. Germline V CDR1 and CDR2: LGHNT, FRNRAP. The CDR3 protein is CASGLSSNEKLFF. Here the CDR3 DNA reads TGTGCTAGTGGTTTGTCCAGTAATGAAAAACTGTTTTTT.

The CDR3 DNA reads TGCGCCAGCAGCTCGTCTACCACAGGGGGGGATGGCTACACCTTC. It translates to CASSSSTTGGDGYTF. The V call is TRBV5-1, the J call TRBJ1-2; 8 bases match TRBD1. Germline V gene sequence: CDR1 SGHRS, CDR2 YFSETQ. This CDR3 is 15 amino acids long. Trimming removed 3 bases from V and 6 bases from J; junction bases left unmatched: 10.

The chain combines TRBV12-3 or TRBV12-4 with TRBJ2-3; D might be TRBD1 (7 bases). The germline V and J ends were trimmed by 7 bases and 6 bases, with 14 bases remaining between them. The CDR3 runs 13 residues. The CDR3 nucleotides are TGTGCCAGCACCTCCTCAGGGGGGGATACGCAGTATTTT. Translation gives CASTSSGGDTQYF.

This clone was detected once. The chain joins TRBV7-2 to TRBJ1-5; no reliable D call. The germline V and J ends were trimmed by 0 bases and 9 bases, with 18 bases remaining between them. The length of the CDR3 is 16 residues. Looked up from germline, CDR1 is SGHTA and CDR2 is FQGNSA. The CDR3 DNA follows: TGTGCCAGCAGCTTAGCTGCGTCCGGGAATCTCATGCCCCAGCATTTT. Residues: CASSLAASGNLMPQHF.

Of note for this clone: The sample contains more than one DNA sequence encoding this CDR3. The CDR3 spells CASSQAERGGKDTQYF. Here the CDR3 DNA reads TGCGCCAGCAGCCAAGCCGAACGGGGGGGCAAAGATACGCAGTATTTT. This sequence joins TRBV4-3 and TRBJ2-3; TRBD2 agrees at 8 bases. The V gene end was trimmed by 1 base and the J gene end by 5 bases; junction bases not matched to a gene: 8. The CDR3 contains 16 residues. Germline V gene sequence: CDR1 LGHNA, CDR2 YSLEER.

The V gene is TRBV5-6, the J gene TRBJ2-7, with 7 bases fitting TRBD1. This CDR3 contains 16 residues. V lost 3 bases and J lost 0; bases outside the gene matches: 9. CDR1 and CDR2 from the germline V gene are SGHDT and YYEEEE. This chain's CDR3 is CASSWRTGGVSYEQYF. As DNA, the CDR3 is TGTGCCAGCAGCTGGAGGACAGGAGGCGTCTCCTACGAGCAGTACTTC.

V gene TRBV27 combines with J gene TRBJ1-4; 9 bases line up with TRBD1. Germline assignment: CDR1 MNHEY and CDR2 SMNVEV (reference sequence). The ends lost 5 bases at V and 7 bases at J; junction bases unmatched: 5. CDR3 length: 14 residues. Here the CDR3 DNA reads TGTGCCAGCAGTGCCGGGACAGGGCCTGAAAAACTGTTTTTT. It translates to CASSAGTGPEKLFF. The full variable domain, its missing parts supplied by reference TRBV27 and TRBJ1-4, is EAQVTQNPRYLITVTGKKLTVTCSQNMNHEYMSWYRQDPGLGLRQIYYSMNVEVTDKGDVPEGYKVSRKEKRNFPLILESPSPNQTSLYFCASSAGTGPEKLFFGSGTQLSVL.

DNA for the CDR3: TGTGCCAGCAGCGTAGGGGTTTTCAACTATGGCTACACCTTC. It yields the protein CASSVGVFNYGYTF. The chain recombines TRBV7-2 with TRBJ1-2, with a possible D match to TRBD1 (5 bases). This CDR3 contains 14 residues. The germline V gene has CDR1 SGHTA and CDR2 FQGNSA. The germline V and J ends were trimmed by 5 bases and 2 bases, with 12 bases remaining between them.

This chain uses TRBV27 with TRBJ2-1; 8 positions match TRBD2. The germline CDR1 and CDR2 sequences are MNHEY and SMNVEV (reference sequence). V dropped 6 bases and J dropped 4; count of bases not matched to a gene: 8. The CDR3 runs 15 residues. Written as DNA, the CDR3 is TGTGCCAGCAGCCCCGGGCGGGGGGTTTACAATGAGCAGTTCTTC. Amino acids: CASSPGRGVYNEQFF.

The chain carries TRBV11-1 and TRBJ2-1; D is ambiguous. CDR1 is SGHAT, CDR2 FQDESV, per germline (reference sequence). Trimming took 0 bases from V and 7 from J, leaving 10 bases between them. CDR3 length: 14 amino acids. CDR3 DNA: TGTGCCAGCAGCTTAGCGAACCTTGGGAATGAGCAGTTCTTC. This codes for CASSLANLGNEQFF.

The chain is built from TRBV12-3 or TRBV12-4 and TRBJ1-5; D gene unclear. The CDR3 extends over 13 amino acids. V was trimmed by 3 bases and J by 5 bases, leaving 8 bases between them. The CDR3 DNA reads as TGTGCCAGCAGTTTGAGGACCTATCAGCCCCAGCATTTT. This translates into CASSLRTYQPQHF.

This chain joins TRBV10-1 and TRBJ2-7; D is perhaps TRBD2 (5 bases). Germline V gene lookup returns CDR1 WNHNN and CDR2 SYGVQD (reference sequence). The CDR3 spans 14 residues. V was cut by 3 bases and J by 0 bases, with 9 bases left in between. The chain's CDR3 is CASSEEGASYEQYF. As DNA, the CDR3 is TGCGCCAGCAGTGAAGAGGGAGCCTCCTACGAGCAGTACTTC.

The chain carries TRBV5-1 and TRBJ2-7; the D is unclear. Germline CDR1 SGHRS, CDR2 YFSETQ. This CDR3 is 14 amino acids long. V was clipped by 0 bases and J by 2 bases, with 9 bases between them. For the CDR3, the DNA is TGCGCCAGCAGCTTGGACAGCCAGACCTACGAGCAGTACTTC. Protein product: CASSLDSQTYEQYF. The whole variable domain, remainder taken from reference TRBV5-1 and TRBJ2-7, is KAGVTQTPRYLIKTRGQQVTLSCSPISGHRSVSWYQQTPGQGLQFLFEYFSETQRNKGNFPGRFSGRQFSNSRSEMNVSTLELGDSALYLCASSLDSQTYEQYFGPGTRLTVT.

This chain joins TRBV7-8 and TRBJ1-1; D is undetermined. V lost 1 base and J lost 2, with 8 bases in between. The germline V gene has CDR1 SGHVS and CDR2 FQNEAQ. The CDR3 covers 14 residues. The CDR3 here is CASSLVEGNTEAFF. The DNA of the CDR3 is TGTGCCAGCAGCTTAGTTGAGGGAAACACTGAAGCTTTCTTT.

This clone has just one count. The chain links TRBV19 to TRBJ1-2; weak D call: TRBD1 (6 bases). The CDR3 runs 14 residues. Trimming left V 6 bases short and J 6 bases short, with 17 bases between. The germline V gene has CDR1 LNHDA and CDR2 SQIVND (reference sequence). CDR3 region: CASSKTGRNDGYTF. The CDR3 coding sequence is TGTGCCAGTAGCAAAACAGGGAGGAACGATGGCTACACCTTC.

CDR3 residues: CASSVEGNQPQHF. The CDR3 bases are TGTGCCAGCAGTGTCGAGGGAAATCAGCCCCAGCATTTT. V and J are TRBV2 and TRBJ1-5; D unresolved. CDR3 size: 13 residues. Germline V gene data show CDR1 as SNHLY and CDR2 as FYNNEI. V was cut by 4 bases and J by 4 bases, with 8 bases left in between.

V usage is TRBV6-5 and J usage is TRBJ2-5; 8 bases map to TRBD1. The germline V gene has CDR1 MNHEY and CDR2 SVGAGI. The CDR3 contains 15 residues. V lost 6 bases to trimming and J lost 4 bases; unmatched junction nucleotides: 10. In nucleotides, the CDR3 is TGTGCCAGCAGCCGGAAATCCGGGACAGGAGAGACCCAGTACTTC. Amino acid sequence: CASSRKSGTGETQYF.